These 29 T cell receptor beta chains share one sample of origin, sequenced in a study of naive CD8 T cells in extremely preterm neonates (dated by TCRdb to about 2017). Receptor amplification or capture employed the immunoSEQ multiplex PCR assay. The source is immuneACCESS, and TCRdb retained only in-frame sequences with V and J called. Part of the clones is not carried over; for the studies checked, unresolved V genes explain less than half of this, and the remainder is unexplained. The sample table shows under 5,000 clones, and about 97% are seen once. About 0.75% of the sample goes to the ten largest clones. The source material was naive CD8+ T cells from blood. Source of these receptors: a human donor in good health.

The chain employs TRBV29-1 and TRBJ2-3, with D tentatively TRBD1 (6 bases). Germline CDR1 SQVTM, CDR2 ANQGSEA. Between the trimmed V and J ends, which lost 0 bases and 6 bases, there was a span of 16 bases. The CDR3 runs 15 residues. The CDR3 nucleotides read TGCAGCGTTGAAGACGACAGGCCGCGCAGGGATACGCAGTATTTT. Translation: CSVEDDRPRRDTQYF.

This chain connects TRBV10-1 to TRBJ1-4; D is unclear. CDR3 size: 13 residues. V lost 0 bases, J lost 12 bases, and 11 bases lay in between. Germline assignment: CDR1 WNHNN and CDR2 SYGVQD (reference sequence). DNA for the CDR3: TGCGCCAGCAGTGAGTCGCCGGCTGCGGAACTGTTTTTT. It translates to CASSESPAAELFF.

V usage is TRBV10-2 and J usage is TRBJ2-1; D is unresolved. This CDR3 is 12 amino acids long. Germline V gene sequence: CDR1 WSHSY, CDR2 SAAADI. Trimming removed 9 bases from V and 6 bases from J, with 12 bases in between. CDR3 nucleotide sequence: TGCGCCAGTACCTCGGGTCTCAATGAGCAGTTCTTC. Its protein product is CASTSGLNEQFF.

The gene calls are TRBV28 and TRBJ1-6, with D perhaps matching TRBD1 (5 bases). Trimming removed 4 bases from V and 4 bases from J, with 11 bases in between. The CDR3 extends over 15 amino acids. Germline loops: CDR1 MDHEN, CDR2 SYDVKM. The CDR3 bases are TGTGCCAGCAGTTCCGGGAGACAGTATAATTCACCCCTCCACTTT. Translating gives CASSSGRQYNSPLHF.

CDR3 DNA: TGCGCCAGCAGCCAAGAGTGGGGGGGGTCCTACGAGCAGTACGTC. Residues: CASSQEWGGSYEQYV. The V gene is TRBV4-1, the J gene TRBJ2-7, with 7 nucleotides matching TRBD2. The germline V gene encodes CDR1 MGHRA and CDR2 YSYEKL. The CDR3 extends over 15 amino acids. The V and J ends lost 0 bases and 1 base, in that order; junction bases with no gene match: 3.

This chain uses TRBV5-1 with TRBJ2-2; a weak D match, TRBD1 (6 bases). Trimming removed 4 bases at V and 5 bases at J, with 12 bases between. The germline V gene encodes CDR1 SGHRS and CDR2 YFSETQ. The CDR3 consists of 14 residues. This CDR3 reads CASSQGQITGELFF. DNA for the CDR3: TGCGCCAGCAGCCAAGGACAGATTACCGGGGAGCTGTTTTTT.

CDR3 region: CATSSVQGAGTDTQYF. The CDR3 bases are TGTGCCACCAGCAGCGTTCAGGGGGCAGGAACAGATACGCAGTATTTT. The rearrangement links TRBV15 to TRBJ2-3; TRBD1 agrees at 8 bases. V lost 3 bases to trimming and J lost 3 bases; unmatched junction nucleotides: 8. The CDR3 consists of 16 residues. Germline assignment: CDR1 LNHNV and CDR2 YYDKDF (reference sequence).

This clone was detected once. The chain recombines TRBV7-6 with TRBJ2-3, with D perhaps TRBD1 (7 bases). There are 16 residues in the CDR3. CDR1 is SGHVS, CDR2 FNYEAQ, per germline. V was trimmed by 4 bases and J by 2 bases, leaving 16 bases between them. CDR3 protein: CASSSGDRVNTDTQYF. For the CDR3, the DNA is TGTGCCAGCAGCTCGGGAGACAGGGTTAACACAGATACGCAGTATTTT.

The V and J genes are TRBV28 and TRBJ1-6, with a tentative D call TRBD1 (6 bases). The CDR3 runs to 14 residues. The germline V gene encodes CDR1 MDHEN and CDR2 SYDVKM. V gave up 6 bases and J gave up 8 bases, with 14 bases separating them. The CDR3 coding sequence is TGTGCCAGCAGCGACCCAGGGGAGTATTCACCCCTCCACTTT. It translates to CASSDPGEYSPLHF.

The gene calls are TRBV5-5 and TRBJ1-1; TRBD1 matches 7 bases. Germline V lookup: CDR1 SGHKS, CDR2 YYEKEE (reference sequence). J gave up 1 base and V 3 bases, and 3 bases lay outside the gene matches. CDR3 size: 14 residues. The CDR3 protein is CASSWGQTNTEAFF. CDR3 sequence (DNA): TGTGCCAGCAGCTGGGGACAGACGAACACTGAAGCTTTCTTT.

This clone was counted once. V and J are TRBV7-9 and TRBJ1-3; D possibly corresponds to TRBD1 (6 bases). Germline V gene data show CDR1 as SEHNR and CDR2 as FQNEAQ (reference sequence). With 4 bases removed from V and 0 bases from J, the gap between germline ends came to 7 bases. The CDR3 loop spans 14 amino acids. Here the CDR3 DNA reads TGTGCCAGCAGCTACAGGGACTCTGGAAACACCATATATTTT. Encoded protein: CASSYRDSGNTIYF.

This sequence joins TRBV7-9 and TRBJ2-7; 9 nucleotides match TRBD1. V was pared by 5 bases and J by 2 bases, with 7 bases of the junction left unmatched. This CDR3 has 15 amino acids. Germline V gene data show CDR1 as SEHNR and CDR2 as FQNEAQ (reference sequence). Here the CDR3 reads CASSPGTGRAYEQYF. As DNA, the CDR3 is TGTGCCAGCAGCCCGGGGACAGGGAGGGCCTACGAGCAGTACTTC.

The chain employs TRBV5-1 and TRBJ2-1; 8 bases map to TRBD2. The V and J ends lost 0 bases and 7 bases, in that order; junction bases with no gene match: 6. The germline gives CDR1 SGHRS, CDR2 YFSETQ. The CDR3 extends over 15 amino acids. CDR3 in DNA: TGCGCCAGCAGCTTGGAGGGCGGGGGGAAAAATGAGCAGTTCTTC. This codes for CASSLEGGGKNEQFF.

As for this clone: A read error may produce the germline difference seen at one junction end. The chain uses TRBV9 and TRBJ2-6; tentatively, D is TRBD1 (5 bases). This CDR3 region has 17 residues. The V gene's germline CDR1 is SGDLS and CDR2 YYNGEE. In DNA form, the CDR3 reads TGTGCCAGCAGCGCCGCAAAGACTGCCTCTGGGGCCAACGTCCTGGCTTTC. Translating gives CASSAAKTASGANVLAF.

The genes are TRBV7-2 and TRBJ2-1; TRBD1 matches 9 bases. Germline V gene sequence: CDR1 SGHTA, CDR2 FQGNSA. Trimming took 4 bases from V and 9 from J; bases not matched to a gene: 10. This CDR3 region has 15 residues. CDR3 sequence (DNA): TGTGCCAGCAGCTCCCCGGGACAGGGAATATTTGAGCAGTTCTTC. It is translated as CASSSPGQGIFEQFF.

This rearrangement joins TRBV7-8 to TRBJ2-3, with 7 bases identical to TRBD2. Germline loops: CDR1 SGHVS, CDR2 FQNEAQ. The CDR3 contains 15 residues. The J segment lost 6 bases and the V segment lost 3 bases, leaving 9 bases of the junction unmatched. The CDR3 spells CASSFSPTSSDTQYF. The CDR3 nucleotides read TGTGCCAGCAGCTTTTCTCCGACTAGCAGCGATACGCAGTATTTT.

Only one count was recorded for this clone. The chain carries TRBV5-5 and TRBJ2-1; 7 bases align to TRBD2. The junction had 16 bases not matched to a gene; V was cut back by 5 bases and J by 8 bases. Germline V gene sequence: CDR1 SGHKS, CDR2 YYEKEE (reference sequence). The CDR3 covers 16 residues. The CDR3 nucleotides read TGTGCCAGCAGACCTTTCCGGGACTACCCACCGGATGAGCAGTTCTTC. This translates into CASRPFRDYPPDEQFF.

This chain links TRBV28 with TRBJ2-2, with 8 bases identical to TRBD2. This CDR3 spans 16 amino acids. After removal of 3 bases from V and 5 bases from J, the junction contained 8 bases not matched to a gene. Per germline, CDR1 MDHEN and CDR2 SYDVKM. CDR3 residues: CASSLRGAGETGELFF. Written as DNA, the CDR3 is TGTGCCAGCAGTTTGAGAGGAGCGGGGGAGACCGGGGAGCTGTTTTTT.

This clone was observed a handful of times. Here the CDR3 DNA reads TGTGCCAGCAGCACCGGTAGTCAGCCCCAGCATTTT. Amino acid sequence: CASSTGSQPQHF. This rearrangement joins TRBV7-9 to TRBJ1-5; D gene uncertain. This CDR3 contains 12 residues. Between the trimmed V and J ends, which lost 5 bases and 6 bases, there was a span of 8 bases. Germline assignment: CDR1 SEHNR and CDR2 FQNEAQ (reference sequence). The entire variable domain, with the rest obtained from reference TRBV7-9 and TRBJ1-5, is as follows: DTGVSQNPRHKITKRGQNVTFRCDPISEHNRLYWYRQTLGQGPEFLTYFQNEAQLEKSRLLSDRFSAERPKGSFSTLEIQRTEQGDSAMYLCASSTGSQPQHFGDGTRLSIL.

A remark on this clone: This sample includes further DNA sequences coding for the same CDR3. The V and J genes are TRBV13 and TRBJ1-2, with TRBD1 identical over 9 bases. V lost 2 bases and J lost 10; bases outside the gene matches: 8. The CDR3 length is 14 residues. The germline V gene encodes CDR1 PRHDT and CDR2 FYEKMQ (reference sequence). CDR3 amino acids: CASSLSGTGPDYTF. Written as DNA, the CDR3 is TGTGCCAGCAGCTTAAGTGGGACAGGGCCCGACTACACCTTC.

The chain links TRBV2 to TRBJ2-2; D gene ambiguous. CDR1 SNHLY and CDR2 FYNNEI come from the germline V gene. V was clipped by 3 bases and J by 5 bases, with 7 bases between them. CDR3 length equals 13 residues. CDR3 amino acids: CASSDSRTGELFF. The CDR3 coding sequence is TGTGCCAGCAGTGATAGTCGTACCGGGGAGCTGTTTTTT.

This sequence joins TRBV10-1 and TRBJ2-1, with TRBD1 matching 7 bases. This CDR3 region has 17 residues. The V and J ends lost 2 bases and 4 bases, in that order; junction bases with no gene match: 11. CDR1 WNHNN and CDR2 SYGVQD come from the germline V gene (reference sequence). CDR3 in DNA: TGCGCCAGCAGTGAGAGGGTAGGGGGCGAAATTTACAATGAGCAGTTCTTC. It codes for CASSERVGGEIYNEQFF.

The chain links TRBV19 to TRBJ2-3; D is uncertain. The CDR3 sequence is 15 residues long. V dropped 3 bases and J dropped 5 bases, with 15 bases sitting between them. Germline V gene lookup returns CDR1 LNHDA and CDR2 SQIVND (reference sequence). The CDR3, as DNA: TGTGCCAGTAGTATCGTCCCCGGCCGACTAGATACGCAGTATTTT. This translates into CASSIVPGRLDTQYF.

The chain carries TRBV6-4 and TRBJ2-4; D may be TRBD2 (5 bases). With 0 bases removed from V and 1 base from J, the gap between germline ends came to 13 bases. CDR1 and CDR2 from the germline V gene are MRHNA and SNTAGT. The CDR3 has 17 residues. The CDR3 nucleotides are TGTGCCAGCAGTGACTCACCGAGGGCGGCGGCCAAAAACATTCAGTACTTC. Its translation is CASSDSPRAAAKNIQYF.

This clone was seen a single time. The CDR3 reads CASSSRRVVQGGNQPQHF. The CDR3 DNA is TGTGCCAGCAGTTCCCGCCGAGTAGTGCAGGGCGGCAATCAGCCCCAGCATTTT. The gene calls are TRBV28 and TRBJ1-5; possible D gene TRBD1, 5 bases. CDR3 length equals 18 residues. V dropped 4 bases and J dropped 2 bases, with 21 bases sitting between them. Germline loops: CDR1 MDHEN, CDR2 SYDVKM. Full variable domain (missing parts from reference TRBV28 and TRBJ1-5): DVKVTQSSRYLVKRTGEKVFLECVQDMDHENMFWYRQDPGLGLRLIYFSYDVKMKEKGDIPEGYSVSREKKERFSLILESASTNQTSMYLCASSSRRVVQGGNQPQHFGDGTRLSIL.

Here the CDR3 reads CASSPREGAYNEQFF. As DNA, the CDR3 is TGTGCCAGCAGCCCCCGGGAGGGCGCGTACAATGAGCAGTTCTTC. The V call is TRBV7-8, the J call TRBJ2-1; 8 bases are shared with TRBD2. V dropped 5 bases and J dropped 4; count of bases not matched to a gene: 7. CDR1 and CDR2 from the germline V gene are SGHVS and FQNEAQ. The CDR3 is 15 residues long.

The genes are TRBV7-9 and TRBJ2-1, with D possibly TRBD2 on 5 matching bases. The CDR3 covers 11 residues. The germline V gene encodes CDR1 SEHNR and CDR2 FQNEAQ (reference sequence). V lost 8 bases and J lost 8, with 10 bases in between. CDR3 region: CASDGVDEQFF. The CDR3 region has the DNA TGTGCCAGCGACGGGGTGGATGAGCAGTTCTTC.

The V gene is TRBV11-2, the J gene TRBJ2-7, with TRBD1 matching over 7 bases. With V trimmed by 1 base and J by 4 bases, 13 bases remained unmatched. Germline values: CDR1 SGHAT, CDR2 FQNNGV. The CDR3 sequence is 17 residues long. CDR3 nucleotide sequence: TGTGCCAGCAGCTTAGGGGCGGACAGGCCCCTCTTTTACGAGCAGTACTTC. As protein: CASSLGADRPLFYEQYF.

The chain links TRBV7-9 to TRBJ2-7; D is unclear. The CDR3 covers 15 residues. V shed 5 bases and J shed 3 bases, with 17 bases lying between them. From germline, CDR1 is SEHNR and CDR2 FQNEAQ (reference sequence). For the CDR3, the DNA is TGTGCCAGCAGCCCACGTGGTGGCTCCCACTACGAGCAGTACTTC. Its protein is CASSPRGGSHYEQYF.